The rows below give T cell receptor beta chains drawn from one sample of a study of CD8 T cells in ankylosing spondylitis. TCRdb ran MiXCR on the 5' RACE reads and lists one entry per CDR3 protein. The sample lists fewer than 250,000 distinct CDR3 sequences; 10% to 13% were seen once. Sequenced material: blood, either unsorted or a sorted T cell fraction (not recorded which). The source of these receptors is a male donor with ankylosing spondylitis or in good health (not recorded which). Each CDR3 is given with its conserved first and last residue. A D gene is named only where the DNA matches it firmly. Part of the rows lack a size; the others show once, few, many or a class for expanded clones.

abundance	j_gene	v_gene	d_gene	CDR3nt	CDR3aa
many	TRBJ1-5	TRBV4-1	.	TGCGCCAGCAGCAGCCAAGGGGACTTTATCTCCCCGCAGCCCCAGCATTTT	CASSSQGDFISPQPQHF
many	TRBJ2-7	TRBV5-1	TRBD1	TGCGCCAGCAGCCACCGGGACAGGGGCGCCAACGAGCAGTACTTC	CASSHRDRGANEQYF
.	TRBJ2-1	TRBV2	.	TGTGCCAGCATGAAAGACTCCTACAATGAGCAGTTCTTC	CASMKDSYNEQFF
many	TRBJ2-3	TRBV20-1	.	TGCAGTGCTAGGGGATCTTATTGGGAGAGTGGCACAGATACGCAGTATTTT	CSARGSYWESGTDTQYF
many	TRBJ1-3	TRBV20-1	.	TGCAGTGCACGGGGACAAGACTCTGGAAACACCATATATTTT	CSARGQDSGNTIYF
many	TRBJ1-1	TRBV29-1	.	TGCAGCGTTGAAGTGAGGGGCGTGAACACTGAAGCTTTCTTT	CSVEVRGVNTEAFF
many	TRBJ2-7	TRBV12-3/TRBV12-4	.	TGTGCCAGCAGTAACGATGGCTCCCCCTACGAGCAGTACTTC	CASSNDGSPYEQYF
few	TRBJ2-7	TRBV20-1	.	TGCAGTGCTACTAGCGCCTACGAGCAGTACTTC	CSATSAYEQYF
few	TRBJ2-2	TRBV7-8	TRBD1	TGTGCCAGCAGCTTCGGAGTTAGGACAGGGGGATTCACCGGGGAGCTGTTTTTT	CASSFGVRTGGFTGELFF
many	TRBJ2-1	TRBV5-1	TRBD2	TGCGCCAGCAGGAGCACTAGCGACTACAATGAGCAGTTCTTC	CASRSTSDYNEQFF
many	TRBJ2-1	TRBV4-1	.	TGCGCCAGCAGCCAAGTCGGCGGCAGGGCAGGGCCAAGCTCCTACAATGAGCAGTTCTTC	CASSQVGGRAGPSSYNEQFF
many	TRBJ2-7	TRBV5-1	.	TGCGCCAGCAGCTTGGGAGGACTCTCCTCCTACGAGCAGTACTTC	CASSLGGLSSYEQYF
many	TRBJ1-2	TRBV12-3/TRBV12-4	.	TGTGCCAGCAGTCCACGGACATTTCCTAACTATGGCTACACCTTC	CASSPRTFPNYGYTF
many	TRBJ2-7	TRBV20-1	.	TGCAGTGCCCAATCACGGGTCTACGAGCAGTACTTC	CSAQSRVYEQYF
many	TRBJ2-7	TRBV9	.	TGTGCCAGCCAGCCGAACAGTGGCTACGAGCAGTACTTC	CASQPNSGYEQYF
many	TRBJ2-7	TRBV6-2/TRBV6-3	.	TGTGCCAGCAGTTACTCGGCAGGGTCCTCCTACGAGCAGTACTTC	CASSYSAGSSYEQYF
many	TRBJ1-1	TRBV12-3/TRBV12-4	.	TGTGCCACCACGGTGGGGGACCGGGCCGGTGAAGCTTTCTTT	CATTVGDRAGEAFF
many	TRBJ2-7	TRBV10-3	.	TGTGCCATCAGTGAGTCGATTCGGGGCGACGAGCAGTACTTC	CAISESIRGDEQYF
many	TRBJ2-3	TRBV20-1	.	TGCAGCCCTCGTAGCGGATCCACAGATACGCAGTATTTT	CSPRSGSTDTQYF
many	TRBJ2-7	TRBV29-1	TRBD2	TGCAGCGTTCCCGCCGGGGGGTCGTCCTACGAGCAGTACTTC	CSVPAGGSSYEQYF
many	TRBJ1-1	TRBV27	.	TGTGCCAGCAGTTTCCCCCCCACCTTGTCTCCGGGCACTGAAGCTTTCTTT	CASSFPPTLSPGTEAFF
many	TRBJ2-1	TRBV4-2	TRBD2	TGTGCCAGCAGCCAAGAATTGGCTAGCGGGGCAAGCTCCTACAATGAGCAGTTCTTC	CASSQELASGASSYNEQFF
many	TRBJ2-1	TRBV11-2	TRBD2	TGTGCCAGCAGCTTAGGACCACTAGCGGGGGCCACCCGCTCTGGAAATGAGCAGTTCTTC	CASSLGPLAGATRSGNEQFF
.	TRBJ1-4	TRBV10-2	.	TGCGCCAGCAGTGAGAATTTGGCAGGGAATGAAAAACTGTTTTTT	CASSENLAGNEKLFF
many	TRBJ2-5	TRBV12-3/TRBV12-4	.	TGTGCCAGCAGTTTAGAGAAGGGCGTCAAAGAGACCCAGTACTTC	CASSLEKGVKETQYF
many	TRBJ2-1	TRBV20-1	TRBD2	TGCAGTGCTCTAGCGGAAAGCTCCTACAATGAGCAGTTCTTC	CSALAESSYNEQFF
many	TRBJ2-1	TRBV12-3/TRBV12-4	.	TGTGCCAGCAGTCTCCCCCGGGCGAGGGGCCGGAACAATGAGCAGTTCTTC	CASSLPRARGRNNEQFF
many	TRBJ2-1	TRBV20-1	.	TGCAGTGCTCAGATCCCCGGGCACTCACCCTACAATGAGCAGTTCTTC	CSAQIPGHSPYNEQFF
few	TRBJ2-3	TRBV30	.	TGTGCCTGGAGTATTCTTTTCGCTAATACGCAGTATTTT	CAWSILFANTQYF
many	TRBJ2-2	TRBV14	.	TGTGCCAGCCAAAGGCTACTCAACACCGGGGAGCTGTTTTTT	CASQRLLNTGELFF
many	TRBJ1-1	TRBV14	.	TGTGCCAGCAGCCAAGGATTAGAAGGGACAACTGAAGCTTTCTTT	CASSQGLEGTTEAFF
many	TRBJ2-2	TRBV25-1	.	TGTGCCAGCAGTCCCCAGGGCAGGGAGGTGACCGGGGAGCTGTTTTTT	CASSPQGREVTGELFF
few	TRBJ2-2	TRBV12-3/TRBV12-4	.	TGTGCCAGCAGCCGGCCCGGTTCCTCGAACACCGGGGAGCTGTTTTTT	CASSRPGSSNTGELFF
many	TRBJ1-1	TRBV5-1	.	TGCGCCAGCAGCTTGGCAGGGATGAACACTGAAGCTTTCTTT	CASSLAGMNTEAFF
many	TRBJ2-1	TRBV12-3/TRBV12-4	TRBD1	TGTGCCAGCGGGTACAGGGGATCCTACAATGAGCAGTTCTTC	CASGYRGSYNEQFF
.	TRBJ2-6	TRBV7-9	TRBD2	TGTGCCAGCAGCAAGGGGAGGGGAGCTGGGGCCAACGTCCTGACTTTC	CASSKGRGAGANVLTF
many	TRBJ1-5	TRBV10-3	.	TGTGCCATCAGTGAAACATCCGGACAGCTCAATCAGCCCCAGCATTTT	CAISETSGQLNQPQHF
many	TRBJ2-5	TRBV12-3/TRBV12-4	.	TGTGCCAGCAGTTTGGAGGGGGGGAAAGAGACCCAGTACTTC	CASSLEGGKETQYF
.	TRBJ2-1	TRBV6-1	TRBD2	TGTGCCACCGATTATGAACTAGCGGGGGGCAATGAGCAGTTCTTC	CATDYELAGGNEQFF
.	TRBJ2-2	TRBV11-2	TRBD2	TGTGCCAGCAGCGATAGGACTAGCGGGGGCCGAGTGAACACCGGGGAGCTGTTTTTT	CASSDRTSGGRVNTGELFF
few	TRBJ2-3	TRBV30	TRBD2	TGTGCCTGGAGTCTTCTAGCGGACCTCACAGATACGCAGTATTTT	CAWSLLADLTDTQYF
.	TRBJ2-3	TRBV12-3/TRBV12-4	.	TGTGCCAGCAGTTTAAAAGCAGATACGCAGTATTTT	CASSLKADTQYF